These 23 T cell receptor beta chains were all obtained from the same sample, sequenced in a study of T cells after yellow fever vaccination (dated by TCRdb to about 2019). Explained via the paper, the treatment or condition label denotes: live attenuated yellow fever vaccine strain. Library preparation used 5' RACE. Sequencing used an Illumina HiSeq 2500. The raw public data were reprocessed by TCRdb itself: fastp quality trimming at Q25, MiXCR clonotype calling, in-frame beta chains only. When rows share a CDR3 protein, they turn into one entry using the most common DNA and genes. This sample lists a few hundred thousand distinct CDR3 sequences; roughly 17% were detected once. Together, the top ten hold roughly 17% of the sample. Sequencing was performed on PBMCs, taken roughly 5 days after the first yellow fever vaccination. These receptor sequences come from a man younger than 35 who received the YFV17D yellow fever vaccine.

J is TRBJ2-7 and V is TRBV6-1, with D uncertain. CDR3 length equals 15 residues. Germline V gene data show CDR1 as MNHNS and CDR2 as SASEGT. CDR3 in amino acids: CASSEAGRTYYEQYV. CDR3 nucleotides: TGTGCCAGCAGCGAAGCCGGGCGAACATACTACGAGCAGTACGTC.

This clonotype was seen a few times. Germline and junction disagree at one end, which may indicate a read error. Here the CDR3 reads CASSLIDRAYAQYF. The CDR3 nucleotides are TGCGCCAGCAGCTTGATCGACAGGGCCTACGCGCAGTACTTC. This chain uses TRBV5-1 with TRBJ2-7, with 7 bases fitting TRBD1. This CDR3 region has 14 residues. Per germline, CDR1 SGHRS and CDR2 YFSETQ. Based on the CDR3 plus reference TRBV5-1 and TRBJ2-7, the full variable domain is KAGVTQTPRYLIKTRGQQVTLSCSPISGHRSVSWYQQTPGQGLQFLFEYFSETQRNKGNFPGRFSGRQFSNSRSEMNVSTLELGDSALYLCASSLIDRAYAQYFGPGTRLTVT.

At least ten counts were recorded for this clonotype. The chain uses TRBV24-1 and TRBJ2-1; D tentatively fits TRBD1 or TRBD2 (5 bases each). Germline CDR1 and CDR2: KGHDR and SFDVKD. The CDR3 sequence is 15 residues long. Trimming took off 9 bases at V and 7 bases at J, with 21 bases between the two ends. The CDR3: CATGSGSGTGNEQFF. In nucleotides, the CDR3 is TGTGCCACCGGATCAGGGTCCGGGACGGGGAATGAGCAGTTCTTC.

The chain couples TRBV19 to TRBJ2-3; D is undetermined. CDR3 length: 17 residues. CDR1 is LNHDA, CDR2 SQIVND, per germline (reference sequence). Trimming removed 4 bases from V and 1 base from J, with 18 bases in between. The CDR3 loop reads CASSTRGDSWGTDTQYF. The CDR3 DNA sequence: TGTGCCAGTAGTACCCGAGGAGATAGCTGGGGCACAGATACGCAGTATTTT.

The sample holds a few counts of this clonotype. The DNA of the CDR3 is TGTGCCAGCAGCCCACCTCGGTGGGATAAGCAGTTCTTC. This sequence encodes CASSPPRWDKQFF. This sequence joins TRBV12-3 or TRBV12-4 and TRBJ2-1; no clear D. The CDR3 runs 13 residues. Trimming stripped 6 bases from V and 11 bases from J, with 17 bases between.

The chain uses TRBV28 and TRBJ2-2; D perhaps matches TRBD2 (5 bases). CDR1 MDHEN and CDR2 SYDVKM come from the germline V gene. This CDR3 spans 13 amino acids. V was cut by 6 bases and J by 7 bases, with 12 bases left in between. The CDR3 sequence is CASRLRDHGELFF. Written as DNA, the CDR3 is TGTGCCAGCAGATTACGGGATCACGGGGAGCTGTTTTTT.

This rearrangement joins TRBV27 to TRBJ1-5; D possibly corresponds to TRBD1 (5 bases). Trimming removed 3 bases from V and 7 bases from J, with 13 bases in between. The CDR3 is 14 residues long. Germline loops: CDR1 MNHEY, CDR2 SMNVEV (reference sequence). CDR3 amino acids: CASSLPGLGQPQHF. DNA for the CDR3: TGTGCCAGCAGTTTGCCAGGGCTGGGCCAGCCCCAGCATTTT.

This clonotype has a count of ten or more. The rearrangement joins TRBV20-1 to TRBJ2-5, with D maybe TRBD1 (6 bases). V was shortened by 3 bases and J by 5 bases, with 7 bases between the two germline ends. The germline gives CDR1 DFQATT, CDR2 SNEGSKA (reference sequence). This CDR3 spans 11 amino acids. Here the CDR3 DNA reads TGCAGTGCTAGGAGGGGGGAGACCCAGTACTTC. Translated, it gives CSARRGETQYF.

The chain's CDR3 is CASSLVVYGTGAGGNEQFF. The DNA of the CDR3 is TGTGCCAGCAGCTTAGTTGTTTATGGGACAGGGGCGGGGGGCAATGAGCAGTTCTTC. This chain connects TRBV11-2 to TRBJ2-1; 10 bases line up with TRBD1. This CDR3 has 19 residues. CDR1 SGHAT and CDR2 FQNNGV come from the germline V gene. The J segment lost 6 bases and the V segment lost 1 base, leaving 15 bases of the junction unmatched.

This chain joins TRBV20-1 and TRBJ1-5; D is unclear. Looked up from germline, CDR1 is DFQATT and CDR2 is SNEGSKA (reference sequence). The CDR3 spans 15 residues. Deletions cut 0 bases from V and 1 base from J, with 10 bases between. The CDR3 reads CSARERTNSNQPQHF. Written as DNA, the CDR3 is TGCAGTGCTAGAGAGCGGACCAACAGCAATCAGCCCCAGCATTTT.

The chain has TRBV4-3 and TRBJ2-7, with D tentatively TRBD2 (5 bases). The CDR3 covers 15 residues. CDR1 and CDR2 (germline): LGHNA, YSLEER. The ends were cut back, 0 bases at V and 3 bases at J, with 12 bases in the middle. CDR3 residues: CASSQDRAEHYEQYF. The CDR3, as DNA: TGCGCCAGCAGCCAAGATCGAGCGGAGCACTACGAGCAGTACTTC.

The chain combines TRBV20-1 with TRBJ2-7; no clear D. The CDR3 covers 16 residues. V lost 0 bases and J lost 2, with 17 bases in between. Germline CDR1 is DFQATT and CDR2 is SNEGSKA (reference sequence). CDR3 nucleotide sequence: TGCAGTGCTAGAGATCAGAGGTCGCTATTTCCCTACGAGCAGTACGTC. It yields the protein CSARDQRSLFPYEQYV.

This clonotype has just a few counts. The chain couples TRBV20-1 to TRBJ2-7, with 8 bases identical to TRBD1. Germline loops: CDR1 DFQATT, CDR2 SNEGSKA (reference sequence). This CDR3 is 15 amino acids long. The trim removed 3 bases at V and 4 bases at J, leaving 11 bases unmatched. The chain's CDR3 is CSARDLGQGEYEQYV. The CDR3 nucleotides are TGCAGTGCTAGGGACTTAGGACAGGGAGAATACGAGCAGTACGTC.

This chain links TRBV3-1 with TRBJ2-2; perhaps D is TRBD1 or TRBD2 (6 bases each). The CDR3 consists of 13 residues. Germline V gene lookup returns CDR1 LGHDT and CDR2 YNNKEL (reference sequence). With 11 bases removed from V and 4 bases from J, the gap between germline ends came to 14 bases. DNA of the CDR3: TGTGCCTCACGGGGGCCGGGCACCGGGGAGCTGTTTTTT. It codes for CASRGPGTGELFF.

The V and J genes are TRBV6-1 and TRBJ2-5; a possible D gene is TRBD1 (6 bases). V lost 3 bases and J 4 bases, leaving 12 bases between the germline ends. Germline assignment: CDR1 MNHNS and CDR2 SASEGT. The CDR3 is made up of 14 amino acids. The CDR3 nucleotides read TGTGCCAGCAGTGACCCGGGACATGCAGAGACCCAGTACTTC. Translated: CASSDPGHAETQYF.

The gene calls are TRBV7-9 and TRBJ2-1; D remains ambiguous. Germline values: CDR1 SEHNR, CDR2 FQNEAQ (reference sequence). Trimming removed 2 bases from V and 9 bases from J, with 11 bases in between. The CDR3 is 13 residues long. CDR3 loop: CASSLTLRSEQFF. The DNA of the CDR3 is TGTGCCAGCAGCTTAACGCTTCGGAGTGAGCAGTTCTTC.

This clonotype showed up just a few times. The chain recombines TRBV5-1 with TRBJ2-2; no firm D call. The CDR3 length is 14 residues. Germline V gene lookup returns CDR1 SGHRS and CDR2 YFSETQ. Between the trimmed V and J ends, which lost 0 bases and 10 bases, there was a span of 13 bases. The CDR3 coding sequence is TGCGCCAGCAGCTTGGTTGTGGGCAAGGCGGAGCTGTTTTTT. Amino acids: CASSLVVGKAELFF. Drawing the rest from reference TRBV5-1 and TRBJ2-2, the complete variable domain is KAGVTQTPRYLIKTRGQQVTLSCSPISGHRSVSWYQQTPGQGLQFLFEYFSETQRNKGNFPGRFSGRQFSNSRSEMNVSTLELGDSALYLCASSLVVGKAELFFGEGSRLTVL.

The sample holds a few counts of this clonotype. The J gene is TRBJ1-5, the V gene TRBV3-1; no clear D gene. The CDR3 contains 13 residues. V lost 0 bases and J 7 bases, leaving 7 bases between the germline ends. Germline V gives CDR1 LGHDT, CDR2 YNNKEL (reference sequence). The CDR3 reads CASSQDPRQPQHF. The DNA for the CDR3 is TGTGCCAGCAGCCAAGATCCCCGGCAGCCCCAGCATTTT.

This clonotype showed up many times. V gene TRBV7-6 combines with J gene TRBJ1-2; D possibly corresponds to TRBD1 (5 bases). Trimming removed 1 base at V and 0 bases at J, with 9 bases between. Germline values: CDR1 SGHVS, CDR2 FNYEAQ. The CDR3 totals 15 residues. The CDR3 loop reads CASSLGAGTNYGYTF. Written as DNA, the CDR3 is TGTGCCAGCAGCTTAGGGGCAGGGACTAACTATGGCTACACCTTC.

This clonotype appeared a few times. The chain combines TRBV7-2 with TRBJ1-2; D might be TRBD1 (5 bases). V dropped 3 bases and J dropped 8 bases, with 13 bases sitting between them. The length of the CDR3 is 13 residues. CDR1 is SGHTA, CDR2 FQGNSA, per germline. The CDR3 DNA reads as TGTGCCAGCAGCTTCCAGGGTGTTCAGGGCTACACCTTC. This translates into CASSFQGVQGYTF.

The rearrangement links TRBV20-1 to TRBJ1-3; weak D call: TRBD1 (5 bases). Trimming removed 0 bases from V and 2 bases from J, with 8 bases in between. Germline values: CDR1 DFQATT, CDR2 SNEGSKA (reference sequence). The CDR3 consists of 14 residues. CDR3 sequence reads: CSARDRGAGNTIYF. The CDR3 nucleotides are TGCAGTGCTAGAGATCGAGGGGCTGGAAACACCATATATTTT.

This sequence joins TRBV5-5 and TRBJ2-7; 7 bases align to TRBD2. The germline V gene has CDR1 SGHKS and CDR2 YYEKEE (reference sequence). The trim removed 2 bases at V and 5 bases at J, leaving 7 bases unmatched. The CDR3 has 14 residues. CDR3 in DNA: TGTGCCAGCAGCTTTGGGCCGGGGAGGGACGAGCAGTACTTC. Translated: CASSFGPGRDEQYF.

V is TRBV5-1 and J is TRBJ2-1, with D unclear. V gave up 4 bases and J gave up 5 bases, with 10 bases separating them. Germline V gene lookup returns CDR1 SGHRS and CDR2 YFSETQ. CDR3 length equals 13 residues. In DNA, the CDR3 is TGCGCCAGCAGCAGCACACGCCACAATGAGCAGTTCTTC. Translating it yields CASSSTRHNEQFF.